The clone carrying this TCR beta chain occurred once. These data originate in a study of blood T cell repertoires in COVID-19. Study as a whole: Whether acute or convalescent, the COVID-19 samples came from the United States, Italy and Spain. From T cells, B-cell-depleted T cells, or PBMCs came the material, which was cDNA or gDNA.

V gave up 3 bases and J gave up 3 bases; unmatched junction bases: 6. Germline V gene lookup returns CDR1 LNHDA and CDR2 SQIVND (reference sequence). The CDR3 has 15 residues. TCRdb's table, derived via immunoSEQ multiplex PCR, lists solely in-frame clones and lacks some. The sample has roughly 200,000 clones, about 85% seen once; the top ten hold approximately 1.8%. The sample comprised peripheral blood. The receptor's source is a man in his 70s with acute or convalescent COVID-19. V is TRBV19 and J is TRBJ2-7, with TRBD1 matching over 9 bases. CDR3 nucleotide sequence: TGTGCCAGTAGTATGCTTTCGGGACAGGGCTACGAGCAGTACTTC. Protein sequence: CASSMLSGQGYEQYF.